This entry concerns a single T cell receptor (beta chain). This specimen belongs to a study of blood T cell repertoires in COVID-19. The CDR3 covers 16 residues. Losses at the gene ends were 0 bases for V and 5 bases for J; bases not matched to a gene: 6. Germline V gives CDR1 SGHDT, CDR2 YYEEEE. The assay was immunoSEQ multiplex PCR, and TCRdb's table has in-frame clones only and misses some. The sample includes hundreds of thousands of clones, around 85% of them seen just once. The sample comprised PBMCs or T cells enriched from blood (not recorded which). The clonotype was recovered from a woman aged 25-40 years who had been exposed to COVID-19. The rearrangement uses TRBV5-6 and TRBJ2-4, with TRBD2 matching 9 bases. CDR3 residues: CASSLAGGRVQNIQYF. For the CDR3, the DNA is TGTGCCAGCAGCTTGGCCGGCGGGAGGGTACAAAACATTCAGTACTTC.